This TCR beta chain came from a study of vaccination and CD4 T cells after COVID-19 (dated by TCRdb to the early 2020s). Looking at the study overall: Every convalescent patient had a positive nasal swab PCR test for SARS-CoV-2, with mild disease in nine or ten patients and severe disease in one. Overlapping spike peptide pools from SARS-CoV-2 and from the common cold coronaviruses HCoV-NL63, HCoV-OC43 and HCoV-229E were used as culture stimuli. Post-COVID blood samples were collected from convalescent patients a median of around 96 days after diagnosis, with a range of about 35 to 161 days. Post-vaccine blood samples were taken a median of roughly 75 days after the second vaccine dose, with a range of 14 to 241 days. Control cultures received a CEFX viral epitope pool as the positive control, an HIV-1 Nef peptide pool as the negative control, or no peptide. Two doses of either the Pfizer-BioNTech BNT162b2 vaccine (n=8) or the Moderna mRNA-1273 vaccine (n=2) were administered to participants. In the convalescent cohort there were six males and four females, among whom were two Hispanic individuals, seven Caucasians, two Asians and one multiracial person. In 10 COVID-19 convalescent patients and a few infection-naive healthy vaccine recipients, the spike-specific CD4+ TCR repertoire before mRNA vaccination was compared with the repertoire after mRNA vaccination. General study outcomes and caveats: The study included relatively few convalescent patients and did not analyze early timepoints after natural infection. Of the vaccine-specific clones in convalescent patients, 304 of 307, or nearly all, reacted only to SARS-CoV-2 spike and did not cross-react with common cold coronaviruses. The median count of SARS-CoV-2-reactive clonotypes went up from around 21 after infection to 38 after vaccination, although the change was not significant. Among the post-vaccine SARS-CoV-2-reactive clones in convalescent patients, a median around 90% showed up only after vaccination, which suggests vaccine-specific priming.

This specimen's treatment or condition label, per the study, means: roughly 11-day PBMC culture with coronavirus spike peptide pools or control peptides (ViraFEST assay). The study used the ViraFEST assay, which expanded antigen-specific T cells with peptide pools and then identified expanded clonotypes by TCR sequencing. The positive SARS-CoV-2 PCR tests of the convalescent patients were dated from March to December 2020, before the Alpha, Beta and Delta variants emerged in the United States. Each well held 2.2 million or so PBMCs cultured in IMDM containing around 5% human AB serum and approximately 9.8 IU/ml IL-2, with 7.5 to 10 ug/ml peptide pools added. On days 3 and 7, half of the culture medium was replaced with fresh IL-2-containing medium. After 10 days of culture, CD4+ T cells were isolated by negative selection with the EasySep CD4+ T cell isolation kit. Ficoll-Paque Plus gradient centrifugation was used to isolate PBMCs from whole blood, and the isolated PBMCs were then either used fresh or cryopreserved at -140C. In general, triplicate wells were set up for every culture condition.

Looking up the germline V gene yields CDR1 SGHDN and CDR2 FVKESK. The CDR3 runs 19 residues from the cysteine to the phenylalanine. Solely the CDR3 DNA is kept, with 57 bases framed from the first base. Here V drops 1 base and J drops 7 bases, and the junction holds 15 bases not matched to any gene. Libraries were prepared through PCR. DNA from cultured CD4+ T cells underwent TCR sequencing with the Oncomine TCR Beta short-read assay at the Johns Hopkins FTIC core. The QIAamp micro DNA kit was used to extract genomic DNA from the cultured CD4+ T cells. Oncomine TCR Beta libraries from cultured CD4+ T cells were pooled with unique dual indexes and sequenced on an Illumina iSeq 100. The original pipeline was this. Non-productive sequences were removed, and CDR3s not starting with C, not ending with F or W, or shorter than 7 amino acids were discarded. Antigen-specific clonotypes were identified with the MANAFEST web application by comparing peptide-stimulated wells with reference and other culture wells. An FDR below 0.05, an odds ratio above 5, and a productive frequency above 0.1% in at least two of three replicate wells were required for clones to be considered positive. A clonotype was classed as cross-reactive if the clonotype showed significant expansion both in SARS-CoV-2 spike wells and in at least one common cold coronavirus spike condition. CDR3 homology was assessed with Levenshtein distances (stringdist) and unrooted phylogenetic trees (ape) in R version 3.6.1. TCRdb trimmed the raw reads at Q25, called clones with MiXCR and kept productive beta chains. Records with the same CDR3 protein are collapsed into one entry carrying the most frequent genes and DNA. TCRdb, not the authors, supplied the V and J calls. The sample includes about 20,000 distinct CDR3 sequences, with roughly 50% observed a single time. The leading ten clones occupy 7.5% to 9% of the sample.

Worth noting for this clonotype: This clone's antigen is unknown. Within one base of it there is no much larger clone, and no base qualities were kept.

The receptor's source is a human donor who had recovered from COVID-19. The source material was CD4+ T cells from blood, cultured in vitro. The V and J genes are TRBV14 and TRBJ2-1, with 11 middle bases fitting TRBD2. In nucleotide form, the sequence is TGTGCCAGCAGCCAAGTTAGATCTAGCGGGAGGCCTAAAACGAATGAGCAGTTCTTC. Translated, this gives CASSQVRSSGRPKTNEQFF.